These 16 T cell receptor beta chains came from one sample sequenced in a study of regulatory T cells in long-lasting Graves disease. The time point here: persistent/refractory GD, antithyroid drugs over 5 years with positive TRAb. PBMC RNA served as the TCR library source. Researchers made TCR beta libraries by using iRepertoire HTBI primers and running Arm-PCR on CDR3 regions. TCRdb fed the multiplex PCR reads into MiXCR, producing one record per CDR3 protein. Among hundreds of thousands of distinct CDR3 sequences listed, around 30% were seen once. Sample: peripheral blood mononuclear cells (PBMCs), taken when the disease was refractory, from a patient treated with antithyroid drugs. The receptors shown here come from a female donor with Graves disease.

The chain couples TRBV2 to TRBJ2-7; possible D gene TRBD2, 6 bases. The CDR3 spans 10 residues. CDR1 and CDR2 (germline): SNHLY, FYNNEI. V was shortened by 7 bases and J by 9 bases, with 10 bases between the two germline ends. CDR3 sequence (DNA): TGTGCCAGCATGACTAGTTCGCAGTACTTC. Translation gives CASMTSSQYF.

The J gene is TRBJ2-5, the V gene TRBV19; the D is unclear. Germline CDR1 is LNHDA and CDR2 is SQIVND (reference sequence). This CDR3 is 14 amino acids long. V gave up 5 bases and J gave up 2 bases, with 12 bases separating them. The CDR3 reads CASSPWITQETQYF. CDR3 in DNA: TGTGCCAGTAGTCCCTGGATTACGCAAGAGACCCAGTACTTC.

This clonotype was counted many times. V and J are TRBV28 and TRBJ2-7, with D perhaps matching TRBD1 (5 bases). Germline V lookup: CDR1 MDHEN, CDR2 SYDVKM. V gave up 6 bases and J gave up 2 bases, with 17 bases separating them. This CDR3 region has 15 residues. The DNA for the CDR3 is TGTGCCAGCAGCTCCCGACAGCTAGGGACCTACGAGCAGTACTTC. Translating gives CASSSRQLGTYEQYF.

This clonotype was counted once. This rearrangement joins TRBV9 to TRBJ2-2; D is ambiguous. With 1 base removed from V and 5 bases from J, the gap between germline ends came to 9 bases. The length of the CDR3 is 14 residues. The V gene's germline CDR1 is SGDLS and CDR2 YYNGEE. The CDR3 region is CASSVMGNTGELFF. The CDR3 DNA reads as TGTGCCAGCAGCGTAATGGGAAATACCGGGGAGCTGTTTTTT. The whole variable domain, remainder taken from reference TRBV9 and TRBJ2-2, is DSGVTQTPKHLITATGQRVTLRCSPRSGDLSVYWYQQSLDQGLQFLIQYYNGEERAKGNILERFSAQQFPDLHSELNLSSLELGDSALYFCASSVMGNTGELFFGEGSRLTVL.

The chain links TRBV19 to TRBJ2-7; no firm D call. Trimming cost V 7 bases and J 3 bases, with 10 bases left between them. From germline, CDR1 is LNHDA and CDR2 SQIVND (reference sequence). The CDR3 runs to 12 residues. The CDR3 loop reads CASTSSRYEQYF. The CDR3 DNA follows: TGTGCCAGTACGTCATCACGCTACGAGCAGTACTTC.

This clonotype was seen more than once but under ten times. The chain is built from TRBV5-1 and TRBJ1-5, with D possibly matching TRBD1 (5 bases). The CDR3 is 14 residues long. Germline V gives CDR1 SGHRS, CDR2 YFSETQ. V was trimmed by 4 bases and J by 3 bases, leaving 11 bases between them. In nucleotides, the CDR3 is TGCGCCAGCAGCAGTACAGGCGACAATCAGCCCCAGCATTTT. Translation gives CASSSTGDNQPQHF. The variable domain in full, with the rest retrieved from reference TRBV5-1 and TRBJ1-5, is KAGVTQTPRYLIKTRGQQVTLSCSPISGHRSVSWYQQTPGQGLQFLFEYFSETQRNKGNFPGRFSGRQFSNSRSEMNVSTLELGDSALYLCASSSTGDNQPQHFGDGTRLSIL.

This chain joins TRBV29-1 and TRBJ2-5, with D unclear. With 4 bases removed from V and 2 bases from J, the gap between germline ends came to 5 bases. The CDR3 extends over 11 amino acids. Germline assignment: CDR1 SQVTM and CDR2 ANQGSEA. DNA of the CDR3: TGCAGCGTTGTCGAACAAGAGACCCAGTACTTC. It yields the protein CSVVEQETQYF.

The chain uses TRBV20-1 and TRBJ2-7; D call uncertain. Trimming cost V 3 bases and J 2 bases, with 17 bases left between them. This CDR3 region has 15 residues. The germline CDR1 and CDR2 sequences are DFQATT and SNEGSKA (reference sequence). In DNA, the CDR3 is TGCAGTGCTAGGCCCGCCGGTTGGGATGCCTACGAGCAGTACTTC. Amino acid sequence: CSARPAGWDAYEQYF.

This clonotype was seen repeatedly, ten times or more. The chain uses TRBV2 and TRBJ1-1; 7 nucleotides match TRBD1. The ends lost 6 bases at V and 5 bases at J; junction bases unmatched: 6. Germline V lookup: CDR1 SNHLY, CDR2 FYNNEI. The length of the CDR3 is 13 residues. The CDR3 spells CASRTGFGTEAFF. The CDR3, as DNA: TGTGCCAGCAGGACAGGGTTTGGGACTGAAGCTTTCTTT.

This chain connects TRBV28 to TRBJ2-3; D gene uncertain. Germline V gene sequence: CDR1 MDHEN, CDR2 SYDVKM. This CDR3 is 14 amino acids long. Trimming took 2 bases from V and 4 from J, leaving 10 bases between them. The CDR3 spells CASSLRPAPDTQYF. The CDR3 nucleotides read TGTGCCAGCAGTTTACGTCCTGCCCCAGATACGCAGTATTTT.

The chain recombines TRBV5-1 with TRBJ1-2, with D uncertain. Trimming took off 5 bases at V and 0 bases at J, with 8 bases between the two ends. Germline V gene lookup returns CDR1 SGHRS and CDR2 YFSETQ. The CDR3 spans 13 residues. CDR3 coding DNA: TGCGCCAGCAGACGAGAAGCTAACTATGGCTACACCTTC. Protein sequence: CASRREANYGYTF.

This clonotype was seen a single time. The chain couples TRBV5-5 to TRBJ1-2, with D possibly being TRBD1 (5 bases). The V and J ends lost 5 bases and 10 bases respectively, with 21 bases between them. Germline lookup yields CDR1 SGHKS and CDR2 YYEKEE (reference sequence). This CDR3 region has 14 residues. The CDR3: CASSLPGTLTAYTF. CDR3 nucleotide sequence: TGTGCCAGCAGTCTCCCCGGGACTTTGACGGCCTACACCTTC.

This chain connects TRBV6-1 to TRBJ2-5; 9 bases are a match to TRBD2. CDR3 length equals 12 residues. V lost 8 bases, J lost 5 bases, and 3 bases stayed unmatched. Germline assignment: CDR1 MNHNS and CDR2 SASEGT. The CDR3 here is CASGLARETQYF. The CDR3 nucleotides are TGTGCCAGCGGACTAGCGAGGGAGACCCAGTACTTC.

This rearrangement joins TRBV6-1 to TRBJ1-5, with D possibly matching TRBD1 (6 bases). Trimming left V 2 bases short and J 7 bases short, with 9 bases between. The CDR3 runs 13 residues. Germline CDR1 and CDR2: MNHNS and SASEGT. CDR3 bases: TGTGCCAGCAGTGAAAGTGACAGGCAGCCCCAGCATTTT. It encodes CASSESDRQPQHF.

The rearrangement uses TRBV12-3 or TRBV12-4 and TRBJ2-7; 9 nucleotides line up with TRBD1. CDR3 length: 14 residues. Trimming cost V 7 bases and J 5 bases; bases outside gene matches: 9. CDR3 sequence reads: CASTHTGGGNEQYF. CDR3 coding DNA: TGTGCCAGCACCCATACAGGGGGCGGAAACGAGCAGTACTTC.

The chain recombines TRBV10-3 with TRBJ1-1, with D perhaps TRBD1 (5 bases). Deletions cut 2 bases from V and 5 bases from J, with 15 bases between. The CDR3 spans 15 residues. Germline assignment: CDR1 ENHRY and CDR2 SYGVKD. CDR3 DNA sequence: TGTGCCATCAGTGAGGGGGGTCCAGGCGGGACTGAAGCTTTCTTT. As protein: CAISEGGPGGTEAFF.